This TCR beta chain was documented in a study of cytomegalovirus exposure and HLA in healthy donors. General study findings and limits: Specificity of three CMV-associated chains for CMV antigens was verified in vitro. The study designated 150 or so TCR beta chains cytomegalovirus-associated.

All donors participated as healthy donors of bone marrow. Primers for the PCR totalled 60 Vbeta and 13 Jbeta. Assay: immunoSEQ multiplex PCR; the TCRdb copy retains only in-frame clones and omits some. The repertoire holds 150,000 to 200,000 clones, about four fifths seen once, with 4.5% to 7.5% in the top ten. From germline, CDR1 is MRHNA and CDR2 SNTAGT. The CDR3 is 14 amino acids. V gave up 9 bases and J gave up 1 base, with 13 bases separating them. This clone turned up a few times. Its antigen is not identified. The chain combines TRBV6-4 with TRBJ1-5, with D perhaps TRBD1 (5 bases). Sample: PBMCs. The sequence was collected from a woman between 25 and 40 years old in good health and CMV-seropositive. The CDR3 region is CARARQRSNQPQHF. In DNA, the CDR3 is TGTGCCAGAGCCAGACAGAGGAGCAATCAGCCCCAGCATTTT.